Below, 3 T cell receptor beta chains from the same sample are listed, as sequenced in a study of CD8 T cells in ankylosing spondylitis. A single record per CDR3 protein comes from TCRdb applying MiXCR to the 5' RACE reads. The table lists about 160,000 distinct CDR3 sequences, around 42% of them singletons. Material for sequencing was synovial fluid, either unsorted or a sorted T cell fraction (not recorded which). The receptors were gathered from a male donor with ankylosing spondylitis.

The chain links TRBV15 to TRBJ2-3; a possible D gene is TRBD2 (6 bases). The CDR3 runs to 16 residues. V was trimmed by 0 bases and J by 6 bases, leaving 16 bases between them. CDR1 is LNHNV and CDR2 is YYDKDF in the germline V gene (reference sequence). CDR3 residues: CATSRDIVGLADTQYF. The CDR3, as DNA: TGTGCCACCAGCAGAGATATAGTCGGGCTAGCGGATACGCAGTATTTT.

The CDR3 here is CASSRPTYNEQFF. Written as DNA, the CDR3 is TGTGCCAGCAGCCGTCCTACCTACAATGAGCAGTTCTTC. The V call is TRBV11-2, the J call TRBJ2-1, with D unclear. Per germline, CDR1 SGHAT and CDR2 FQNNGV. The CDR3 covers 13 residues. V gave up 5 bases and J gave up 2 bases, with 7 bases separating them.

The rearrangement joins TRBV7-9 to TRBJ1-2; no clear D. The CDR3 covers 14 residues. Germline V lookup: CDR1 SEHNR, CDR2 FQNEAQ (reference sequence). The germline V and J ends were trimmed by 5 bases and 3 bases, with 13 bases remaining between them. The CDR3 is CASSPLSAYYGYTF. The CDR3 coding sequence is TGTGCCAGCAGCCCGCTGTCCGCTTACTATGGCTACACCTTC.